Described below is a single T cell receptor beta chain sequence and its context. This sample stems from a study of blood T cell repertoires in COVID-19. Turning to the study itself: PBMCs, B-cell-depleted T cells, or T cells provided the cDNA or gDNA that made up the material.

The CDR3 covers 14 residues. Trimming cost V 2 bases and J 4 bases, with 9 bases left between them. Germline CDR1 MNHEY, CDR2 SVGAGI. Authors' processing steps: Estimation of nucleated cell counts was performed using reference gene primer amplification. Assay: immunoSEQ multiplex PCR; the TCRdb copy retains only in-frame clones and omits some. V and J calls and clone size are copied from that table; D and trimming were computed from the DNA. The sample gives 30,000 to 40,000 clones, about 90% of which show up once; approximately 1.9% is in the top ten. The V and J genes are TRBV6-5 and TRBJ1-3, with a weak D call TRBD1 (5 bases). The source material was peripheral blood. This TCR derives from a man between 50 and 59 years old with active or convalescent COVID-19. CDR3 residues: CASSYGATGNTIYF. Written as DNA, the CDR3 is TGTGCCAGCAGTTACGGGGCAACCGGAAACACCATATATTTT.